The rows below give T cell receptor beta chains drawn from one sample of a study of OX40 agonist ivuxolimab in advanced cancers. Clones were sequenced by immunoSEQ multiplex PCR, and TCRdb holds only the in-frame ones, with some missing. This table holds 69,000 or so clones, more than 70% found once. The sample in question was CD4+ or CD8+ T cells sorted from blood, obtained in a trial of the OX40 agonist ivuxolimab. The receptors were sampled from an adult with an advanced solid tumor such as melanoma, head and neck, liver or kidney cancer. The CDR3 runs from the conserved cysteine through the conserved F or W. Each record gives: J gene, V gene, CDR3 protein.

TRBJ1-6	TRBV5-6	CASSLWTGRSPLHF
TRBJ2-3	TRBV4-3	CASSQGRPASGRTDTQYF
TRBJ2-7	TRBV5-1	CASSLVYSGAYEQYF
TRBJ1-5	TRBV12-5	CASGLAPNQPQHF
TRBJ1-5	TRBV28	CASSVLNQPQHF
TRBJ2-7	TRBV7-3	CASSSPGTGSYEQYF
TRBJ2-3	TRBV27	CASRTLGTGGTDTQYF
TRBJ2-1	TRBV19	CASNKGGRYNEQFF
TRBJ2-1	TRBV4-3	CASSQVSRGWNEQFF
TRBJ1-1	TRBV29-1	CSVFREGNTEAFF
TRBJ1-3	TRBV7-9	CASIAGRLSGNTIYF
TRBJ1-1	TRBV5-1	CASSTWNTEAFF
TRBJ2-7	TRBV9	CASSPRGGLSYEQYF
TRBJ2-3	TRBV4-3	CASSQGLAGAGDTQYF
TRBJ2-1	TRBV18	CASSPPVSGSGQFF
TRBJ1-6	TRBV19	CASSKGPNNSPLHF
TRBJ2-3	TRBV27	CASSPQWGAGGFNYF
TRBJ2-3	TRBV5-1	CASSLGLDTQYF
TRBJ1-1	TRBV2	CASSEAVNTEAFF
TRBJ2-5	TRBV18	CASSPTGFGETQYF
TRBJ2-2	TRBV5-1	CASRPPGQGFTGELFF
TRBJ2-1	TRBV19	CASAAAGGLYNEQFF
TRBJ1-1	TRBV9	CASSSVNTEAFF